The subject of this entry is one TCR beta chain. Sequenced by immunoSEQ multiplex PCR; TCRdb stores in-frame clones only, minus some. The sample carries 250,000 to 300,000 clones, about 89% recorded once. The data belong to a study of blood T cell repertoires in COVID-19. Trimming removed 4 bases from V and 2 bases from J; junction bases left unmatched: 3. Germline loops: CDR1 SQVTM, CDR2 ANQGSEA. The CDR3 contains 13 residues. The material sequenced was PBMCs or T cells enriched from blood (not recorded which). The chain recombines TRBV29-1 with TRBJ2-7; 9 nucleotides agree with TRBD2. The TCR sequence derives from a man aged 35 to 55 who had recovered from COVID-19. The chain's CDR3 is CSVVAGDTYEQYF. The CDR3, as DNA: TGCAGCGTTGTAGCGGGGGACACCTACGAGCAGTACTTC.